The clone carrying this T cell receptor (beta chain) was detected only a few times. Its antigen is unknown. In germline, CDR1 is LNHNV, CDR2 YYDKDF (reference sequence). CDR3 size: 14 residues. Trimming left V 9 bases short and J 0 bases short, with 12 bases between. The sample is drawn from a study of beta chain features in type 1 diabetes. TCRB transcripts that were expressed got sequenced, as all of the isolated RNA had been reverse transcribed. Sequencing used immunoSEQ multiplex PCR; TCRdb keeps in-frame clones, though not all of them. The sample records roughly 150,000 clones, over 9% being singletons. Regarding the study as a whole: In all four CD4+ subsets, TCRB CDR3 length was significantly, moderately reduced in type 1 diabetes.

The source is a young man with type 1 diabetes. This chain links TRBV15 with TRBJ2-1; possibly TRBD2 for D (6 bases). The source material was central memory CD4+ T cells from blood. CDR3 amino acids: CATQSGFSYNEQFF. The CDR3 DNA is TGTGCCACTCAAAGCGGGTTCTCCTACAATGAGCAGTTCTTC.